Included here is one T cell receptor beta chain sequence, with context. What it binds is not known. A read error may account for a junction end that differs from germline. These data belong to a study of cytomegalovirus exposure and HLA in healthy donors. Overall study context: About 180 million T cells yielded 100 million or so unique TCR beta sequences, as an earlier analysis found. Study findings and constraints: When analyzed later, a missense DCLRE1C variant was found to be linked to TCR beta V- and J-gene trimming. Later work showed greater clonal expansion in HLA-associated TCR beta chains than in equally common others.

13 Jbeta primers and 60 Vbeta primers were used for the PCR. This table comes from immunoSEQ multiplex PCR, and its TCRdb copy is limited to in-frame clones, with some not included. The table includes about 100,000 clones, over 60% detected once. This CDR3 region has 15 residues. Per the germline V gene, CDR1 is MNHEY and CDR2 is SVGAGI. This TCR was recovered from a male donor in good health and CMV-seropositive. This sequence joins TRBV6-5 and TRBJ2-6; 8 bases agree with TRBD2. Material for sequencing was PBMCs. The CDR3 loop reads CASQRGSSGANGLTF. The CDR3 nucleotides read TGTGCCTCCCAGCGGGGGAGCTCTGGGGCCAACGGCCTGACTTTC.